Here is one T cell receptor beta chain with its context. Its antigen is as yet unknown. The record originates from a study of cytomegalovirus exposure and HLA in healthy donors. Study background: Ancestry clustering placed 81% of several hundred genotyped donors in the Caucasian-associated cluster. Study findings and constraints: The authors considered a cluster of highly shared sequence variants likely to be a sequencing artifact. Researchers reported in a later analysis that common viral pathogens appeared linked to several top clusters. The study flagged around 150 TCR beta chains as cytomegalovirus-associated.

Use of 60 Vbeta and 13 Jbeta primers characterized the PCR. Libraries were prepared by immunoSEQ multiplex PCR; TCRdb keeps only in-frame clonotypes and omits some of them. The data hold about 190,000 clones, with about 76% observed a single time. Specimen: PBMCs. The receptor was derived from a woman aged 50 to 65 in good health and CMV-seronegative.

CDR3 DNA sequence: TGTGCCAGCAGCGTAGCCGGACAGGGAGGTGGAAACACCATATATTTT. It is translated as CASSVAGQGGGNTIYF. J is TRBJ1-3 and V is TRBV9; 8 nucleotides line up with TRBD1. The CDR3 extends over 16 amino acids. V shed 0 bases, J shed 3 bases, and the junction held 5 bases outside the gene matches. Per germline, CDR1 SGDLS and CDR2 YYNGEE.